The source of this T cell receptor (beta chain) is a study of regulatory T cells in long-lasting Graves disease. Both iRepertoire HTBI primers and Arm-PCR of CDR3 regions were used to build the TCR beta libraries. Via MiXCR, TCRdb re-called the multiplex PCR reads, giving one row per CDR3 protein. Found here are some 330,000 distinct CDR3 sequences, over 9.5% of them singletons; the top ten hold 15% to 20%. Sample time point: newly diagnosed GD, antithyroid drugs for less than 3 months. Researchers made the TCR library from RNA that was extracted from PBMCs. The CDR3 has 15 amino acids. Germline assignment: CDR1 MGHRA and CDR2 YSYEKL. Trimming pared 1 base from V and 4 bases from J, leaving 13 bases between. This same sample was also taken into another study, of T cells in Graves' hyperthyroidism and ophthalmopathy.

The clonotype comes from a woman aged 18-35 years with Graves disease. Material: peripheral blood mononuclear cells (PBMCs), obtained at new diagnosis, from a patient treated with antithyroid drugs. V is TRBV4-1 and J is TRBJ1-2; D is possibly TRBD1 (5 bases). The CDR3 reads CASSQGLQGSYGYTF. CDR3 nucleotide sequence: TGCGCCAGCAGCCAAGGGCTTCAGGGATCCTATGGCTACACCTTC.